This T cell receptor beta chain was found in a study of T cell repertoires in cytomegalovirus infection (dated by TCRdb to about 2019). Study-level background: The peptide stimulations were aimed at well-studied HLA-B-restricted epitopes as well as recently identified HLA-C-restricted CMV epitopes, whose presentation resists viral immunomodulation. Donor HLA type was relevant to the analysis, as public TCR beta signatures indicated carriage of CMV infection together with the matching HLA type.

The data were produced on an Illumina HiSeq 1500. The raw public reads went through TCRdb reprocessing: fastp at Q25, MiXCR clone calling, in-frame beta chains kept. Rows are unified per CDR3 protein, each entry keeping the most common DNA and genes. The sample table contains around 750,000 distinct CDR3 sequences; only one count was recorded for 30% to 35% of them. The top ten clonotypes cover under 15% of the sample. V is cut by 0 bases and J by 12 bases, and the space between the germline ends is 12 bases. The germline V gene sets CDR1 to SGHDN and CDR2 to FVKESK. The CDR3 goes from the cysteine to the phenylalanine over 13 residues. Only CDR3 DNA is held: 39 bases, read in frame from base 1. As regards this clonotype: Its antigen has not been determined. One base away there is no much larger clone; base qualities are not given.

Overall study outcomes, separate from this receptor: Cumulative frequency of public TCR beta family members discriminated carriers of CMV infection plus the relevant HLA type in this cohort and an independent 352-donor cohort. The ex vivo response was dominated by HLA-C-restricted CMV-specific TCR beta clonotypes, which also provided the single most frequent clonotype in two of eight donors.

The sample's treatment or condition label, decoded: in vitro stimulation with specific CMV peptide epitopes to enrich CMV-specific T cells. This chain joins TRBV14 to TRBJ2-1, with no confidently assigned D gene. The starting material was cultured CD8+ T cells from PBMCs, obtained from culture after CMV antigen stimulation. The TCR sequence derives from a human donor in good health (CMV status not recorded). Some clones in this sample may be carry-over from other donors' samples. The CDR3 region has the sequence CASSQDGNRSQFF. The nucleotide sequence is given as TGTGCCAGCAGCCAAGATGGGAATCGGTCGCAGTTCTTC.